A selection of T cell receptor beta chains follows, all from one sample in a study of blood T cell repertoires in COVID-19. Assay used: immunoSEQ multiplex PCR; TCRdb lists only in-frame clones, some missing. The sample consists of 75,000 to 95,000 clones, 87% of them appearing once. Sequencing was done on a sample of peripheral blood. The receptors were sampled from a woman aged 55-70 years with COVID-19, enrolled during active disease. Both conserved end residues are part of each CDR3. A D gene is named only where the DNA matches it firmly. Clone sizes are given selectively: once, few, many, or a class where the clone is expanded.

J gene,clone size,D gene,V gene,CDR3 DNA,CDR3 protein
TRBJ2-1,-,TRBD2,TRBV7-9,TGTGCCAGCAGCTTCTCGGTAGCGGGGGGTGTAATTGATGAGCAGTTCTTC,CASSFSVAGGVIDEQFF
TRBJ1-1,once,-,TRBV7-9,TGTGCCAGCAGCTTAGAACCCCCCAGGGTTGAAGCTTTCTTT,CASSLEPPRVEAFF
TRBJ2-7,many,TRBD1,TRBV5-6,TGTGCCAGCAGGTATACAGGGGGCTACGAGCAGTACTTC,CASRYTGGYEQYF
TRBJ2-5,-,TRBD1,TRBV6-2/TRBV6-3,TGTGCCAGCAGCGAGACAGGGAGCCAAGAGACCCAGTACTTC,CASSETGSQETQYF
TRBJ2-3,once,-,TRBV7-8,TGTGCCAGCAGAGACGACAGATCGACAGATACGCAGTATTTT,CASRDDRSTDTQYF
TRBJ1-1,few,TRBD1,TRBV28,TGTGCCAGCAGTCCAGGGACAGGGTGGGGCACTGAAGCTTTCTTT,CASSPGTGWGTEAFF
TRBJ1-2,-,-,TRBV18,TGTGCCAGCTCACCACTTGGCGAAGGACTCGGTGGCTACACCTTC,CASSPLGEGLGGYTF
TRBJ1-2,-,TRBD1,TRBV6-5,TGTGCCAGCAGCTCGCTGACAGGGTATGGCTACACCTTC,CASSSLTGYGYTF
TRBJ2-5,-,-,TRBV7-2,TGTGCCAGCAGCCGGGGGGCGGGTACCAAAGAGACCCAGTACTTC,CASSRGAGTKETQYF
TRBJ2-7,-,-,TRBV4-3,TGCGCCAGCAGCCAAGGGGTTACGGGTTCCTACGAGCAGTACTTC,CASSQGVTGSYEQYF
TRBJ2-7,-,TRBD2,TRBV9,TGTGCCAGCAGCGTAGGGACTAGCGGGGCCTACGAGCAGTACTTC,CASSVGTSGAYEQYF
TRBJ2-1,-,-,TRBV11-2,TGTGCCAGCAGCTTAAGGGGTGGGGGGAATGAGCAGTTCTTC,CASSLRGGGNEQFF
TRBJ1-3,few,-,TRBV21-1,TGTGCCAGCAGCAATAGAGGGGGGGGTAAAGGTTCTGGAAACACCATATATTTT,CASSNRGGGKGSGNTIYF
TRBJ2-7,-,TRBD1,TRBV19,TGTGCCAGTAGTACCATATGGACAGGGCACTACGAGCAGTACTTC,CASSTIWTGHYEQYF
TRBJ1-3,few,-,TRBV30,TGTGCCTGGAGTGGGGGGGGCACATCCTCTGGAAACACCATATATTTT,CAWSGGGTSSGNTIYF
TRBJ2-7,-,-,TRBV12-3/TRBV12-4,TGTGCCAGCAGTCGCAAGGAGGGCTCCGAGCAGTACTTC,CASSRKEGSEQYF
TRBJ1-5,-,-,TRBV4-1,TGCGCCAGCAGCCTGGTGACAGTAAATCAGCCCCAGCATTTT,CASSLVTVNQPQHF
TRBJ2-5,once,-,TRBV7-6,TGTGCCAGCAGCGAGGAGCGCGCGGAGACCCAGTACTTC,CASSEERAETQYF
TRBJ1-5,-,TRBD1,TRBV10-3,TGTGCCATCAGGGCAGACAGGGGAAATCAGCCCCAGCATTTT,CAIRADRGNQPQHF
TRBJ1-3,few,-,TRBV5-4,TGTGCCAGCAGCTTAGGGGGCTCTGGAAACACCATATATTTT,CASSLGGSGNTIYF
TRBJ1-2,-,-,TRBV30,TGTGCCTGGGGCCAGGGCCAAACCTTC,CAWGQGQTF
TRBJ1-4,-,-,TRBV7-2,TGTGCCAGCAGCCTTGGAGGGGTCTTCGAAAAACTGTTTTTT,CASSLGGVFEKLFF
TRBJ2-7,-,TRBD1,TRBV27,TGTGCCAGCAGTCCTGGACAGGGATTGAGAAACGGCCTTGTCTACGAGCAGTACTTC,CASSPGQGLRNGLVYEQYF
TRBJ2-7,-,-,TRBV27,TGTGCCAGCAGTTTATCTGTGGGGGGACTTGGGGAGCAGTACTTC,CASSLSVGGLGEQYF